The table lists the clone carrying this T cell receptor beta chain with a few counts. Its matching antigen is unknown. The entry originates in a study of beta chain features in type 1 diabetes. Looking at the study overall: The patient and healthy donor groups were comparable for age, gender and cell yields. Notes on the study in general: Within each of all four CD4+ subsets, Type 1 diabetes patients had TCRB CDR3s that were moderately but significantly shorter.

Sorting based on CD45RO/CCR7/CD25/CD127/CD95/CD27 separated CD4+ naive, central memory, regulatory and stem cell-like memory cells. The sequenced template was cDNA made from the entire isolated RNA. Sequenced by immunoSEQ multiplex PCR; TCRdb stores in-frame clones only, minus some. The sample holds around 250,000 clones, 25% to 30% seen once. This TCR was recovered from a young man in good health. Sequenced: central memory CD4+ T cells from blood.

The CDR3, as DNA: TGTGCCTGGAGAGCGGGGGGGCGTGATAATTCACCCCTCCACTTT. Protein: CAWRAGGRDNSPLHF. This chain joins TRBV30 and TRBJ1-6, with a tentative D call TRBD1 (6 bases). V lost 3 bases to trimming and J lost 5 bases, with 14 bases between them. The germline gives CDR1 GTSNPN, CDR2 SVGIG (reference sequence). The CDR3 runs to 15 residues.